The T cell receptor beta chain described here comes from a study of blood T cell repertoires in COVID-19 (dated by TCRdb to about 2020). For the study in its entirety: Samples from collaborators originated in the United States, Italy and Spain and spanned both the acute and convalescent phases of COVID-19. The prospective study material was composed of cDNA or gDNA derived from T cells, B-cell-depleted T cells, or PBMCs. Deeply sampled blood TCRbeta repertoires from subjects exposed to, actively infected with, or recovered from COVID-19 were included in the dataset. The repertoires were released in a freely available public database intended as a resource for research on the immune response to SARS-CoV-2. The samples were drawn from two sources: the first 160 participants of the ongoing ImmuneRACE study, and 1,254 subjects contributed by 6 global collaborators. Nearly every sample came with metadata listing a de-identified subject ID, COVID-19 status, age in years and sex. Where HLA class I and class II types were available, the types were taken from metadata supplied by the sample provider, not from assay-based typing.

The CDR3 numbers 12 residues from cysteine through phenylalanine. The DNA shown is the 36-base CDR3, in frame from base 1. V and J are truncated by 2 bases and 5 bases respectively, leaving an intervening sequence of 10 bases. The germline V gene provides CDR1 SQVTM and CDR2 ANQGSEA. Worth noting for this clone: This receptor's antigen is unknown. Base qualities were left out, and no much larger clone turns up one base away.

The paper's findings and limits, for the study overall: How much clinical and demographic metadata was included differed by source and by participant, and the metadata was provided uncurated.

The immunoSEQ Assay, a bias-controlled multiplex PCR, was used to amplify TCRbeta CDR3 regions from genomic DNA. The original pipeline was this. The number of nucleated cells in each sample was estimated by amplification of reference gene primers within the assay. To quantify the absolute abundance of each unique TCRbeta CDR3 rearrangement, sequence reads were collapsed and filtered. For each sample, productive Simpson clonality was calculated by taking the square root of Simpson's diversity index across productive rearrangements. TCRdb mirrors the immuneACCESS table, restricted to in-frame sequences. Some clones are absent from its copies; in checked studies, under half trace to an unresolved V gene, and the reason for the others is unknown. V and J calls plus clone size are reproduced from that table; the DNA served to infer D and trimming. Within this sample are a few hundred thousand clones, with approximately 90% of them counted one time only. Of the sample, roughly 6.1% falls within the top ten clones.

In Seattle, one collaborating source enrolled patients while the infection was active and tracked those patients longitudinally over the course of disease. Collaborating institutions collected whole blood in K2EDTA tubes following their own protocols. For TCRbeta analysis, collaborator samples were shipped as frozen whole blood, as isolated PBMCs, or as DNA extracted from either sample type. In this chain, TRBV29-1 is recombined with TRBJ2-7; tentative D gene TRBD2, with 6 bases matching. The sequence was collected from a woman aged 50 to 65 with COVID-19, enrolled during active disease. Source material: peripheral blood. This receptor has the CDR3 CSVEFGGDEQYF. The DNA sequence is TGCAGCGTTGAATTTGGCGGGGACGAGCAGTACTTC.